Listed here are 5 T cell receptor beta chains from one sample, sequenced in a study of glioma-infiltrating T cells. The iRepertoire nested amplicon-rescue multiplex PCR amplified TCR alpha and beta CDR3s from RNA. TCRdb called the multiplex PCR reads again in MiXCR, with one record for every CDR3 protein. The data contain fewer than 90,000 distinct CDR3 sequences, 20% to 25% of them singletons. The source material was glioma tissue, nonneoplastic brain tissue, or PBMCs (not recorded which). The receptors were gathered from a human donor with low-grade glioma or glioblastoma, undergoing nonglioma brain surgery, or in good health (not recorded which).

In this sample, this clonotype turned up a few times. The rearrangement uses TRBV13 and TRBJ1-6, with a weak D call TRBD1 (5 bases). The CDR3 runs to 15 residues. Germline V CDR1 and CDR2: PRHDT, FYEKMQ (reference sequence). Trimming took 5 bases from V and 7 from J, leaving 15 bases between them. The CDR3 DNA reads as TGTGCCAGCAGCCCTAGAGACAGCAAAAATTCACCCCTCCACTTT. Its protein product is CASSPRDSKNSPLHF.

J is TRBJ2-5 and V is TRBV29-1; D is perhaps TRBD1 (5 bases). Germline V gene lookup returns CDR1 SQVTM and CDR2 ANQGSEA. The V gene lost 5 bases and the J gene lost 2 bases, with 9 bases spanning the gap. This CDR3 has 12 amino acids. CDR3 sequence reads: CSVQKGQETQYF. The CDR3 DNA sequence: TGCAGCGTTCAAAAGGGGCAAGAGACCCAGTACTTC. The full variable domain, with the rest looked up from reference TRBV29-1 and TRBJ2-5, is SAVISQKPSRDICQRGTSLTIQCQVDSQVTMMFWYRQQPGQSLTLIATANQGSEATYESGFVIDKFPISRPNLTFSTLTVSNMSPEDSSIYLCSVQKGQETQYFGPGTRLLVL.

This clonotype appeared many times. The V gene is TRBV10-2, the J gene TRBJ2-3; 9 nucleotides match TRBD1. The V gene end was trimmed by 6 bases and the J gene end by 7 bases; junction bases not matched to a gene: 11. The CDR3 is 15 amino acids. Germline lookup yields CDR1 WSHSY and CDR2 SAAADI. The CDR3 is CASRHAGQGTNTQYF. The CDR3 bases are TGCGCCAGCAGACATGCGGGACAGGGCACGAATACGCAGTATTTT.

The V gene is TRBV6-6, the J gene TRBJ1-1; no firm D call. The CDR3 length is 12 residues. The germline gives CDR1 MNHNY, CDR2 SVGAGI (reference sequence). Trimming stripped 4 bases from V and 3 bases from J, with 6 bases between. CDR3 in DNA: TGTGCCAGCAGTTCCCCAGACACTGAAGCTTTCTTT. This encodes CASSSPDTEAFF.

This clonotype has a count of ten or more. This rearrangement joins TRBV20-1 to TRBJ1-5; D is uncertain. The CDR3 covers 15 residues. In germline, CDR1 is DFQATT, CDR2 SNEGSKA (reference sequence). Between the trimmed V and J ends, which lost 2 bases and 2 bases, there was a span of 13 bases. The CDR3 region is CSARSEVVGNQPQHF. Here the CDR3 DNA reads TGCAGTGCTAGATCAGAGGTGGTTGGCAATCAGCCCCAGCATTTT.